This T cell receptor beta chain appears in the sequencing data of a study of T cell responses to AZD1222 COVID-19 vaccine. Study-wide results and limits: The repertoires were collected only after the peak T cell response. Donors were mostly white British, more females; clonal diversity possibly underestimated. At baseline, seropositivity was found in only 6 or 7 AZD1222 recipients. Along spike, vaccine-associated CD4 TCRs were found throughout, with dominance at 160-218 and 743-854.

Germline V gene sequence: CDR1 SGHNT, CDR2 YENEEA. This CDR3 spans 13 amino acids. Trimming cost V 3 bases and J 1 base, with 6 bases left between them. TCRdb keeps only in-frame clones here, not all; method: immunoSEQ multiplex PCR. This table holds tens of thousands of clones, around 88% found once. As regards this clone: Its antigen is as yet unknown. The sample has other DNA sequences that encode this CDR3 too.

This rearrangement joins TRBV11-3 to TRBJ1-1, with D uncertain. This clonotype was sampled from an adult in good health. The source material was peripheral blood, sampled on day 0 of AZD1222 vaccination. The CDR3, as DNA: TGTGCCAGCAGCTTGGGCCAGAACACTGAAGCTTTCTTT. Amino acid sequence: CASSLGQNTEAFF.